A single sample is the source of the 4 T cell receptor beta chains below, sequenced in a study of T cell responses to AZD1222 COVID-19 vaccine. The protocol was immunoSEQ multiplex PCR, while the TCRdb copy is restricted to in-frame clones and leaves out a portion. The table lists 150,000 or so clones, almost 90% of them singletons. The sample was peripheral blood, taken on day 0 of AZD1222 vaccination. The receptor source for this set is an adult in good health.

This clone is medium-sized. The chain couples TRBV7-9 to TRBJ1-2; 7 bases agree with TRBD1. Looked up from germline, CDR1 is SEHNR and CDR2 is FQNEAQ (reference sequence). There are 13 residues in the CDR3. Trimming removed 4 bases from V and 1 base from J; junction bases left unmatched: 0. The CDR3 loop reads CASSSGGNYGYTF. The CDR3 DNA is TGTGCCAGCAGCTCAGGGGGTAACTATGGCTACACCTTC.

The rearrangement links TRBV5-4 to TRBJ1-4; D call uncertain. The germline V gene has CDR1 SGHNT and CDR2 YYREEE (reference sequence). CDR3 length: 14 residues. V gave up 0 bases and J gave up 4 bases, with 7 bases separating them. The chain's CDR3 is CASSLARDNEKLFF. The CDR3 DNA reads TGTGCCAGCAGCTTGGCCCGGGATAATGAAAAACTGTTTTTT. Full variable domain (rest looked up from reference TRBV5-4 and TRBJ1-4): ETGVTQSPTHLIKTRGQQVTLRCSSQSGHNTVSWYQQALGQGPQFIFQYYREEENGRGNFPPRFSGLQFPNYSSELNVNALELDDSALYLCASSLARDNEKLFFGSGTQLSVL.

There are a few counts of this clone. This chain joins TRBV27 and TRBJ1-5; no reliable D call. With 3 bases removed from V and 4 bases from J, the gap between germline ends came to 10 bases. The germline CDR1 and CDR2 sequences are MNHEY and SMNVEV (reference sequence). This CDR3 region has 14 residues. DNA of the CDR3: TGTGCCAGCAGTTTTGATATCGATAATCAGCCCCAGCATTTT. Amino acid sequence: CASSFDIDNQPQHF.

This chain connects TRBV6-5 to TRBJ2-7; 11 bases match TRBD1. Germline CDR1 and CDR2: MNHEY and SVGAGI. The junction had 5 bases not matched to a gene; V was cut back by 7 bases and J by 3 bases. CDR3 length: 14 amino acids. The CDR3 loop is CASTPGQGDYEQYF. For the CDR3, the DNA is TGTGCCAGCACCCCGGGACAGGGGGACTACGAGCAGTACTTC.